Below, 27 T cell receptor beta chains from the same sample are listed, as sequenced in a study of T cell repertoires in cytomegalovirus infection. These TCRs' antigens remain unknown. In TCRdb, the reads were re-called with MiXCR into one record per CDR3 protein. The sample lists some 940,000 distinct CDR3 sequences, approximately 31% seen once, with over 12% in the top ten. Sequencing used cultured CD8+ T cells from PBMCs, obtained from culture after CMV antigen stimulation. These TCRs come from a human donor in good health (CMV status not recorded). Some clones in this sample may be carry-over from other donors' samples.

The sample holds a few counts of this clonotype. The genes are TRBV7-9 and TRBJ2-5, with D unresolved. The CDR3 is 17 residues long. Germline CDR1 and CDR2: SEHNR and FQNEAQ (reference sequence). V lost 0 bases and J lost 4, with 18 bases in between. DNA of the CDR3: TGTGCCAGCAGCTTAGCGAAGGAGACTCCGCCGGGAGAGACCCAGTACTTC. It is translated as CASSLAKETPPGETQYF.

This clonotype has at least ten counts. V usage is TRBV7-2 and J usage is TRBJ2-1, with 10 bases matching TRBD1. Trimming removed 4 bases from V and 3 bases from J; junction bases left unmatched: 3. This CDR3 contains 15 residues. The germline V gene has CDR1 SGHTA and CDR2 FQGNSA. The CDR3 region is CASSSGQGIYNEQFF. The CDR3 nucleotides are TGTGCCAGCAGCTCGGGACAGGGGATCTACAATGAGCAGTTCTTC.

DNA for the CDR3: TGCAGCGTTGAAGATCTGTCGGGCCTTTCCTACAATGAGCAGTTCTTC. The encoded protein is CSVEDLSGLSYNEQFF. The V and J genes are TRBV29-1 and TRBJ2-1; D gene ambiguous. The germline V and J ends were trimmed by 0 bases and 1 base, with 13 bases remaining between them. The CDR3 totals 16 residues. Germline V gene data show CDR1 as SQVTM and CDR2 as ANQGSEA.

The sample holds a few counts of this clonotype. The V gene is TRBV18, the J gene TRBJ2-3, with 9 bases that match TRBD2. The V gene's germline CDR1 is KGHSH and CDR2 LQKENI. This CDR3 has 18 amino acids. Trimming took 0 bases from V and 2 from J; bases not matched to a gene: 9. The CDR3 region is CASSPPVVAGVITDTQYF. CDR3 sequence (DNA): TGTGCCAGCTCACCACCGGTGGTAGCGGGGGTCATCACAGATACGCAGTATTTT.

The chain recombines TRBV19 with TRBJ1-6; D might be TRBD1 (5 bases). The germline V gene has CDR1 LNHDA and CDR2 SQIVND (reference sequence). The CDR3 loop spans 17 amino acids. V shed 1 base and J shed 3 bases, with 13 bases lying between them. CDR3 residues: CASSIAPTEYYNSPLHF. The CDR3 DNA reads TGTGCCAGTAGTATAGCACCGACAGAGTACTATAATTCACCCCTCCACTTT. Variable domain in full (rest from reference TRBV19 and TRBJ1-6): DGGITQSPKYLFRKEGQNVTLSCEQNLNHDAMYWYRQDPGQGLRLIYYSQIVNDFQKGDIAEGYSVSREKKESFPLTVTSAQKNPTAFYLCASSIAPTEYYNSPLHFGNGTRLTVT.

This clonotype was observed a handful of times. The CDR3 coding sequence is TGCGCCAGCAGCCAAGCCGGGACGCGATTAGAAAAACTGTTTTTT. This encodes CASSQAGTRLEKLFF. The rearrangement joins TRBV4-1 to TRBJ1-4; D is possibly TRBD1 (5 bases). Germline CDR1 MGHRA, CDR2 YSYEKL. The CDR3 is made up of 15 amino acids. Trimming took 1 base from V and 8 from J, leaving 14 bases between them.

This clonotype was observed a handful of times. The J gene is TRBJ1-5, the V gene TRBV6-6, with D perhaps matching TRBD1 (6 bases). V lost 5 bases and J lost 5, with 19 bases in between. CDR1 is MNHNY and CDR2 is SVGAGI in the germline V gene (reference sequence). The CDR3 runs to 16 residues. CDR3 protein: CASSTSGVTTDQPQHF. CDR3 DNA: TGTGCCAGCAGTACCTCAGGGGTCACAACAGATCAGCCCCAGCATTTT.

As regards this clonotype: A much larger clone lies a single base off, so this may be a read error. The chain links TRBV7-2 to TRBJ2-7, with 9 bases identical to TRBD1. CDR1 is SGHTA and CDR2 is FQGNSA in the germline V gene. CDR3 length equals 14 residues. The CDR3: CANSLADRGNEQYF. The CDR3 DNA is TGTGCCAACAGCTTAGCGGACAGGGGCAACGAGCAGTACTTC.

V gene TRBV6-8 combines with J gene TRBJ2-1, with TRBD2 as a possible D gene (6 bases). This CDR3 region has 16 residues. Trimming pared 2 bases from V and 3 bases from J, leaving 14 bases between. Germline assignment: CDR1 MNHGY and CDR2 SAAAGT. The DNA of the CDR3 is TGTGCCAGCAGTTACGTGGTGGGGGAGGACTACAATGAGCAGTTCTTC. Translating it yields CASSYVVGEDYNEQFF.

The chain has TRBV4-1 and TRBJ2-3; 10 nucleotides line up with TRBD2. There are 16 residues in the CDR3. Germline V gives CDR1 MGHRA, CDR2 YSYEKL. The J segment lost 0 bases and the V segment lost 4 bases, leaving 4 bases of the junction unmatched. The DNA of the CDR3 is TGCGCCAGCAGCCTGGGAGCGGGGGGGAGCACAGATACGCAGTATTTT. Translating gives CASSLGAGGSTDTQYF.

CDR3 sequence: CASSLALRQRDTEAFF. CDR3 DNA: TGTGCCAGCAGCTTAGCGCTAAGACAGCGCGACACTGAAGCTTTCTTT. The chain uses TRBV7-9 and TRBJ1-1, with D tentatively TRBD1 (5 bases). V shed 0 bases and J shed 3 bases, with 14 bases lying between them. Germline V gene data show CDR1 as SEHNR and CDR2 as FQNEAQ (reference sequence). This CDR3 has 16 amino acids.

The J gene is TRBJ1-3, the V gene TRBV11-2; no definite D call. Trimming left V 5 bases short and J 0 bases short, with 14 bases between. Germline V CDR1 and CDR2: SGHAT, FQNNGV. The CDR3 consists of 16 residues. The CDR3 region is CASSLNWAPSGNTIYF. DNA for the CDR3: TGTGCCAGCAGCCTTAACTGGGCCCCCTCTGGAAACACCATATATTTT.

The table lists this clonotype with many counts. CDR3 nucleotide sequence: TGTGCCAGCAGCTTAGTAACGTACGGGGCAGAGAGAGCTTTCTTT. Amino acids: CASSLVTYGAERAFF. The V and J genes are TRBV7-8 and TRBJ1-1; D is perhaps TRBD1 (5 bases). In germline, CDR1 is SGHVS, CDR2 FQNEAQ. This CDR3 is 15 amino acids long. V was shortened by 1 base and J by 10 bases, with 19 bases between the two germline ends.

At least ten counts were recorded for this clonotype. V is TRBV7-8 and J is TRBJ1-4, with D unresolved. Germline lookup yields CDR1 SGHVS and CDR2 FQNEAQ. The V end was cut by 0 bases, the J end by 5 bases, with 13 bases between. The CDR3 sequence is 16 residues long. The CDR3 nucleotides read TGTGCCAGCAGCTTAGCCGCCCGGGTAGAGAATGAAAAACTGTTTTTT. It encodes CASSLAARVENEKLFF.

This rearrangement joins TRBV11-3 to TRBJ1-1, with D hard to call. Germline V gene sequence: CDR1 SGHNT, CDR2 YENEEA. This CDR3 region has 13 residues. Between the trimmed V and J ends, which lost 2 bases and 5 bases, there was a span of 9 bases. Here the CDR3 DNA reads TGTGCCAGCAGCTTAACAGATAAAACTGAAGCTTTCTTT. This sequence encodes CASSLTDKTEAFF.

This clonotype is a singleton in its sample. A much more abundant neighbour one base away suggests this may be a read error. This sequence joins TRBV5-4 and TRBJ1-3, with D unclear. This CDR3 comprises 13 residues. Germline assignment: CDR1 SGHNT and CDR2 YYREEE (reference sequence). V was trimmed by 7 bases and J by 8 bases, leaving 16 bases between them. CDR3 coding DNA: TGTGCCAGCGAAACCGGGAACGGATACACCATATATTTT. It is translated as CASETGNGYTIYF.

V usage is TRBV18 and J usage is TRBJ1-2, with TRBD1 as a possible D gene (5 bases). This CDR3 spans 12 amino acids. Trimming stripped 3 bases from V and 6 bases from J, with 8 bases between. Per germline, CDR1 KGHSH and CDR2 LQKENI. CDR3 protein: CASSPQGDGYTF. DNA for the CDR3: TGTGCCAGCTCACCGCAGGGAGATGGCTACACCTTC.

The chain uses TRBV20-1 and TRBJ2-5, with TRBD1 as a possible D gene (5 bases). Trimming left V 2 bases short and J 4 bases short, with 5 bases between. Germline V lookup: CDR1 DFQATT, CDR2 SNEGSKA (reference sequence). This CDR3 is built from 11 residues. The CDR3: CSARQGETQYF. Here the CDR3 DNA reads TGCAGTGCTAGACAGGGAGAGACCCAGTACTTC.

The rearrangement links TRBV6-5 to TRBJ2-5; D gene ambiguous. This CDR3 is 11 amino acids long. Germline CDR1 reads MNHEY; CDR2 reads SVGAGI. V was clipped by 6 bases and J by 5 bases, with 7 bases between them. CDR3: CASRGWETQYF. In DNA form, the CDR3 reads TGTGCCAGCAGAGGGTGGGAGACCCAGTACTTC.

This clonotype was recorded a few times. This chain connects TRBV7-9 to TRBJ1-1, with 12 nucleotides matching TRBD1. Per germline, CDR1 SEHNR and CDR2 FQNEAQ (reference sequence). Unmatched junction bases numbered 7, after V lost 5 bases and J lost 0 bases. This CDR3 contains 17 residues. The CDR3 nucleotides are TGTGCCAGCAGCGGGGGGACAGGGGGCCCATTGAACACTGAAGCTTTCTTT. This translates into CASSGGTGGPLNTEAFF. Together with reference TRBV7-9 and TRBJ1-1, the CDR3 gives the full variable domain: DTGVSQNPRHKITKRGQNVTFRCDPISEHNRLYWYRQTLGQGPEFLTYFQNEAQLEKSRLLSDRFSAERPKGSFSTLEIQRTEQGDSAMYLCASSGGTGGPLNTEAFFGQGTRLTVV.

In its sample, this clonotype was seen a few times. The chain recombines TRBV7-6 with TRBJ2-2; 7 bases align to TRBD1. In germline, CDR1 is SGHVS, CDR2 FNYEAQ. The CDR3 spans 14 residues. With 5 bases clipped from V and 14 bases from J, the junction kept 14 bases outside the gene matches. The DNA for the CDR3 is TGTGCCAGCAGCCCCGGGGACAGCCGCTCGGGACTGTTTTTT. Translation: CASSPGDSRSGLFF.

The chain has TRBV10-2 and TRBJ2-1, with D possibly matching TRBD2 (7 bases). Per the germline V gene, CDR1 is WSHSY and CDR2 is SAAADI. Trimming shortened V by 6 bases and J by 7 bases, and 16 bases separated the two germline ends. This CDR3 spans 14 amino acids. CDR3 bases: TGCGCCAGCAGGATAGGGGGGGTCTTGAATGAGCAGTTCTTC. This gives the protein CASRIGGVLNEQFF.

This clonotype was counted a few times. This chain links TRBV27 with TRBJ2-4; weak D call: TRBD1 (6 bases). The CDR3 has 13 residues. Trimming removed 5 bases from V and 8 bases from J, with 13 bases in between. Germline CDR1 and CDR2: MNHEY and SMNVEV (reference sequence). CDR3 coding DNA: TGTGCCAGCAGTCGAGGGACATTCGACATTCAGTACTTC. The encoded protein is CASSRGTFDIQYF.

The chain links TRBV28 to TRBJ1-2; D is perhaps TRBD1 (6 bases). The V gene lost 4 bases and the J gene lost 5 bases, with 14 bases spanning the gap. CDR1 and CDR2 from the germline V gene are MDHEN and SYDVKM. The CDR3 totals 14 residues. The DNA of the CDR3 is TGTGCCAGCAGTTCCGACAGGTTTTATTATGGCTACACCTTC. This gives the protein CASSSDRFYYGYTF.

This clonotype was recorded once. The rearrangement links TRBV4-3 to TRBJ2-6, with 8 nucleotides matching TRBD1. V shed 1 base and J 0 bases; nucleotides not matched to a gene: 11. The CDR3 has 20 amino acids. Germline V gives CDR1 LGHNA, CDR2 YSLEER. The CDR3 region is CASSQADGRGLPSGANVLTF. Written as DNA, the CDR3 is TGCGCCAGCAGCCAAGCAGACGGCAGGGGGCTCCCCTCTGGGGCCAACGTCCTGACTTTC.

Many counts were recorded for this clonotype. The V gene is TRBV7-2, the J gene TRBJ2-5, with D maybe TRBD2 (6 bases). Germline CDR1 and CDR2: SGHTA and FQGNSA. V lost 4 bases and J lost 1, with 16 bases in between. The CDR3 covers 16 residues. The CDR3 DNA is TGTGCCAGCAGCTCCTCGGAGGGAGCTCCCCAAGAGACCCAGTACTTC. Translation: CASSSSEGAPQETQYF.

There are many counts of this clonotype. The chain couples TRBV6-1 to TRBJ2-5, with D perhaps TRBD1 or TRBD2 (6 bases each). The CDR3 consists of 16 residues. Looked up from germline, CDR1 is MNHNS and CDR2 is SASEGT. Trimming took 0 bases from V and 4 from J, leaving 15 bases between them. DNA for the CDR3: TGTGCCAGCAGTGAAGCGGCGGGACAAATAGGAGAGACCCAGTACTTC. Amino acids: CASSEAAGQIGETQYF.